The present T cell receptor beta chain was sequenced within a study of PD-1 blockade in classical Hodgkin lymphoma. This clone was picked up one time. The antigen remains undetermined. CDR1 SQVTM and CDR2 ANQGSEA come from the germline V gene. The CDR3 spans 13 residues. V was cut by 3 bases and J by 2 bases, with 10 bases left in between. Study-level points and caveats: While CD8+ TCR diversity did not rise significantly by C4D1, CD4+ TCR diversity did.

This table comes from immunoSEQ multiplex PCR, and its TCRdb copy is limited to in-frame clones, with some not included. The sample includes about 90,000 clones, just over 90% of them seen just once. Time point: cycle 4 day 1 (C4D1), after 6 weeks of nivolumab. Relapse was seen in all patients after autologous stem cell transplantation, and brentuximab vedotin exposure was variable. This specimen consisted of peripheral blood mononuclear cells (PBMCs), obtained before the fourth cycle of nivolumab. V gene TRBV29-1 combines with J gene TRBJ1-1; a possible D gene is TRBD1 (5 bases). This receptor was identified in a human donor with classical Hodgkin lymphoma. The CDR3 region is CSVEPGRNTEAFF. The CDR3 DNA is TGCAGCGTTGAGCCAGGGAGAAACACTGAAGCTTTCTTT.